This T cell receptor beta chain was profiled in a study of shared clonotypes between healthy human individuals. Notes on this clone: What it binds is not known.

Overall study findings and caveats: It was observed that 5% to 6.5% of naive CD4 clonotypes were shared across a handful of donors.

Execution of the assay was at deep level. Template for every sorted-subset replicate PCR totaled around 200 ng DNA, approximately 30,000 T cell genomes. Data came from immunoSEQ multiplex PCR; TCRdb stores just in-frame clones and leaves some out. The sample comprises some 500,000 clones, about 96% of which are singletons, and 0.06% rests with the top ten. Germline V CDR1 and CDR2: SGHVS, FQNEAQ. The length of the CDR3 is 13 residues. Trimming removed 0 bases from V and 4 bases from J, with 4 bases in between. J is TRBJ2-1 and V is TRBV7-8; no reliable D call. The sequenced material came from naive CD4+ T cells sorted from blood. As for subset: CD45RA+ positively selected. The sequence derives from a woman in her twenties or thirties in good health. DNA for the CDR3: TGTGCCAGCAGCTTAGCCAGATACAATGAGCAGTTCTTC. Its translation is CASSLARYNEQFF. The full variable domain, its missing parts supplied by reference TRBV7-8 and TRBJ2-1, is GAGVSQSPRYKVAKRGQDVALRCDPISGHVSLFWYQQALGQGPEFLTYFQNEAQLDKSGLPSDRFFAERPEGSVSTLKIQRTQQEDSAVYLCASSLARYNEQFFGPGTRLTVL.